What follows describes a single T cell receptor beta chain. The data originate from a study of blood T cell repertoires in COVID-19. Overall study context: Italy, Spain and the United States were the sources of the convalescent and acute COVID-19 samples. In each case, the material was cDNA or gDNA derived from T cells, B-cell-depleted T cells, or PBMCs.

Participants were aged roughly 18 to 90 years, lived in around 25 US areas, and enrolled virtually. Trimming left V 0 bases short and J 2 bases short, with 16 bases between. Germline V CDR1 and CDR2: SGHNT, YYREEE (reference sequence). This CDR3 has 17 amino acids. Methods used by the authors: Amplification of reference gene primers was used by the study to estimate nucleated cell counts. TCRdb's copy holds only in-frame clones and misses some; the assay was immunoSEQ multiplex PCR. For V, J and clone size, that table is used; D and trimming come from the DNA. The sample records about 350,000 clones, roughly nine tenths being singletons.

The sequence came from a woman aged 30 to 39 who had recovered from COVID-19. The V gene is TRBV5-4, the J gene TRBJ2-3, with a tentative D call TRBD1 (6 bases). Sequencing was performed on PBMCs or T cells enriched from blood (not recorded which). CDR3 nucleotide sequence: TGTGCCAGCAGCTTGGAAGCCGCAGGGGCCGCCACAGATACGCAGTATTTT. It yields the protein CASSLEAAGAATDTQYF. Variable domain in full (rest from reference TRBV5-4 and TRBJ2-3): ETGVTQSPTHLIKTRGQQVTLRCSSQSGHNTVSWYQQALGQGPQFIFQYYREEENGRGNFPPRFSGLQFPNYSSELNVNALELDDSALYLCASSLEAAGAATDTQYFGPGTRLTVL.